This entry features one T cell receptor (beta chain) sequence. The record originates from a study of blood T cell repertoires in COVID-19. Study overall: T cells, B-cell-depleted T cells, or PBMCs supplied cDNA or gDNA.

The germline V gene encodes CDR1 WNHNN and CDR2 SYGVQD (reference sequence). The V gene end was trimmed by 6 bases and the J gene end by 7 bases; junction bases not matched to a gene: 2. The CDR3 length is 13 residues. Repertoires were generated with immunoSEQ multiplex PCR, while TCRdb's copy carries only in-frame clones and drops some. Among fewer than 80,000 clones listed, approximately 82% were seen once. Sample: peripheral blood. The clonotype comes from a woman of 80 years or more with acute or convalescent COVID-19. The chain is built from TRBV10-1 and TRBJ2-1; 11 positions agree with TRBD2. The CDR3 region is CASSASGGNEQFF. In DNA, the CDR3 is TGCGCCAGCAGCGCTAGCGGGGGGAATGAGCAGTTCTTC.